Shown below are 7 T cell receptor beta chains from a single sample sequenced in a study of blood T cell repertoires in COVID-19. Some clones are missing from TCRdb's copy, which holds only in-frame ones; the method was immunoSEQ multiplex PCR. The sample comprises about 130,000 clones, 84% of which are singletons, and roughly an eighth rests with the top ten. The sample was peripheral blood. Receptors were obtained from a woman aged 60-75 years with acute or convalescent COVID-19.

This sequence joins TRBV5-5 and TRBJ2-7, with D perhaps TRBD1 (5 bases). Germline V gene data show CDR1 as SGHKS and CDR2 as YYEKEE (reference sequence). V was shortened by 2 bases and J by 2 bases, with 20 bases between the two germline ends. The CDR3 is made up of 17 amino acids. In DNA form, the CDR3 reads TGTGCCAGCAGCTTAAATTTTGGGCAGGGTTTAGCCTACGAGCAGTACTTC. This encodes CASSLNFGQGLAYEQYF.

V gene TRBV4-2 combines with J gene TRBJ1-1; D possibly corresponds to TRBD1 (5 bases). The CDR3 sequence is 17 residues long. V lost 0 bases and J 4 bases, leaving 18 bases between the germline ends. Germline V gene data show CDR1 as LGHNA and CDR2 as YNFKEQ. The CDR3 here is CASSQDLTNWGGTEAFF. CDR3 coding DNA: TGTGCCAGCAGCCAAGATCTGACAAACTGGGGCGGCACTGAAGCTTTCTTT.

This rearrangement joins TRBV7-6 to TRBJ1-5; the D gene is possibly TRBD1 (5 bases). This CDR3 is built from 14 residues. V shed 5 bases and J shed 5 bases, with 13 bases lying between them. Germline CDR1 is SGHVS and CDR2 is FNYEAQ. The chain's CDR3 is CASSRNAGDQPQHF. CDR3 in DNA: TGTGCCAGCAGCCGAAACGCGGGGGATCAGCCCCAGCATTTT.

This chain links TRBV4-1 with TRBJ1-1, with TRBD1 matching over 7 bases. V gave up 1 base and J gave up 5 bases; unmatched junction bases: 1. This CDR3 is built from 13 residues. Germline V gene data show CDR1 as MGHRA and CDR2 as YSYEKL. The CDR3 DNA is TGCGCCAGCAGCCAAGTGGACAGGACTGAAGCTTTCTTT. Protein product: CASSQVDRTEAFF.

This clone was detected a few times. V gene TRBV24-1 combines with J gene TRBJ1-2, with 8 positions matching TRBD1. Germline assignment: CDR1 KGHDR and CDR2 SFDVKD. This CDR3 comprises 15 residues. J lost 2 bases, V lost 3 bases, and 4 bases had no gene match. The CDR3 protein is CATSDPGGENYGYTF. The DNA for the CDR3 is TGTGCCACCAGTGATCCAGGGGGCGAGAACTATGGCTACACCTTC.

The CDR3 loop is CASSRENTEAFF. The CDR3, as DNA: TGTGCCAGCTCCCGGGAGAACACTGAAGCTTTCTTT. The chain employs TRBV6-5 and TRBJ1-1, with D uncertain. Trimming pared 8 bases from V and 1 base from J, leaving 8 bases between. The CDR3 contains 12 residues. The germline V gene has CDR1 MNHEY and CDR2 SVGAGI.

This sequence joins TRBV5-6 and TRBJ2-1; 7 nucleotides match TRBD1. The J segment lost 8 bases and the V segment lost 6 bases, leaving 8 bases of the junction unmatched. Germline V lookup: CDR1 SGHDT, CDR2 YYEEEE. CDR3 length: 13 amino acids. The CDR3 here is CASNPDRIDEQFF. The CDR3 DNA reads TGTGCCAGCAATCCGGACAGGATCGATGAGCAGTTCTTC.